This paragraph covers one TCR beta chain sequence. Antigen unknown. The data were taken from a study of cytomegalovirus exposure and HLA in healthy donors. PCR was performed using 60 Vbeta and 13 Jbeta primers. Data came from immunoSEQ multiplex PCR; TCRdb stores just in-frame clones and leaves some out. The sample includes 150,000 to 200,000 clones, 75% seen only once; the top ten take roughly 7.6%. Study-level points and caveats: Previous analysis showed most TCR beta V segments were productive about 87% or about 30% of the time. Highest at DRB1 and lowest at HLA-C, TCR association rates differed among HLA loci in a later analysis.

The sequence was obtained from a middle-aged woman in good health and CMV-seropositive. Input material: PBMCs.

In DNA form, the CDR3 reads TGTGCCAGCAGCCAGAGGCTGGACACCGGGGAGCTGTTTTTT. Encoded protein: CASSQRLDTGELFF. The chain joins TRBV4-2 to TRBJ2-2; D is undetermined. CDR1 and CDR2 from the germline V gene are LGHNA and YNFKEQ. CDR3 length equals 14 residues. Trimming left V 3 bases short and J 3 bases short, with 8 bases between.